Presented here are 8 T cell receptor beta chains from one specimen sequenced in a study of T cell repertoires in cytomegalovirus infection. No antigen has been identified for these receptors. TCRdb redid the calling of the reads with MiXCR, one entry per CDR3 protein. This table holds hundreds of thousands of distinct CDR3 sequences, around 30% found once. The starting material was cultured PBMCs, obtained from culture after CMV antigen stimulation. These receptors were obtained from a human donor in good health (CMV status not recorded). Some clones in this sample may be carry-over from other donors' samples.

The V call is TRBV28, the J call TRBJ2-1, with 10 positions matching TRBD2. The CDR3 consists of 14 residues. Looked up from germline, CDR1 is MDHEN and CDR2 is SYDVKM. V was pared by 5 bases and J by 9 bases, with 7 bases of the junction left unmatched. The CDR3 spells CASSDLAGDSEQFF. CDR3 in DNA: TGTGCCAGCAGTGACCTAGCGGGAGATTCTGAGCAGTTCTTC.

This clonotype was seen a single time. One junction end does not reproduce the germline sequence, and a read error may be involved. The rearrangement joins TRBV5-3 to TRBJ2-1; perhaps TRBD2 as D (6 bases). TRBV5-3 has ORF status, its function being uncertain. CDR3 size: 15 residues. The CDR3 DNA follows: TGTGCCAGCAGCTTGGGCGGGATGGTCGGTTTTGAGCAGTTCTTC. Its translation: CASSLGGMVGFEQFF.

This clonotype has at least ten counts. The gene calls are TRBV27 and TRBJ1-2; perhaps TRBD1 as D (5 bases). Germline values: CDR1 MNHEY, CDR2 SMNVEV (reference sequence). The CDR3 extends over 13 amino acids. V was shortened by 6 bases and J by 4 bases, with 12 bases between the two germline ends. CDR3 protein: CASSPLGVYGYTF. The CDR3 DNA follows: TGTGCCAGCAGCCCGTTAGGGGTCTATGGCTACACCTTC.

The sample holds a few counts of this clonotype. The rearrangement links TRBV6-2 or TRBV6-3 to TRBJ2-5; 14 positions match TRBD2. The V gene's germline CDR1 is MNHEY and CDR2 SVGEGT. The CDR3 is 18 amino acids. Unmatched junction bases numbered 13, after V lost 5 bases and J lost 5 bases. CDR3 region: CASSNLPGLAGEEETQYF. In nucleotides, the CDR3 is TGTGCCAGCAGTAATCTACCGGGACTAGCGGGAGAAGAGGAGACCCAGTACTTC.

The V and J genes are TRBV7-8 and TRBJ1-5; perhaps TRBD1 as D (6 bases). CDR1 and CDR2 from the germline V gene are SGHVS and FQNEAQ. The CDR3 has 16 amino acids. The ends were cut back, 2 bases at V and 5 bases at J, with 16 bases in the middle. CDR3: CASSLRGGGGYQPQHF. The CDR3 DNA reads TGTGCCAGCAGCTTAAGGGGCGGGGGCGGGTATCAGCCCCAGCATTTT.

The CDR3 loop is CASIHRGNTEAFF. The CDR3 DNA reads TGTGCCAGCATTCACAGGGGGAACACTGAAGCTTTCTTT. The J gene is TRBJ1-1, the V gene TRBV5-6; 7 positions match TRBD1. The CDR3 consists of 13 residues. CDR1 is SGHDT, CDR2 YYEEEE, per germline. Trimming took 6 bases from V and 1 from J; bases not matched to a gene: 3.

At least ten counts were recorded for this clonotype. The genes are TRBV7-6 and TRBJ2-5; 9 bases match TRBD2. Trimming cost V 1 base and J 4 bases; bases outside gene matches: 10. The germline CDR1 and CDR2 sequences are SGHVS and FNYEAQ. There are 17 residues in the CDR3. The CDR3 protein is CASSLEGGRAGAETQYF. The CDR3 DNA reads TGTGCCAGCAGCTTAGAGGGCGGGAGGGCTGGCGCAGAGACCCAGTACTTC.

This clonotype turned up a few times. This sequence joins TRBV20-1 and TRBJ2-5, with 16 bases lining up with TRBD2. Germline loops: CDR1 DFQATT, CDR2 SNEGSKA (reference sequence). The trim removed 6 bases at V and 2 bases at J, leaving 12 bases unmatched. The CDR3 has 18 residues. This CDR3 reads CSALPGTSGRGPQETQYF. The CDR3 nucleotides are TGCAGTGCGCTGCCCGGGACTAGCGGGAGGGGTCCTCAAGAGACCCAGTACTTC.